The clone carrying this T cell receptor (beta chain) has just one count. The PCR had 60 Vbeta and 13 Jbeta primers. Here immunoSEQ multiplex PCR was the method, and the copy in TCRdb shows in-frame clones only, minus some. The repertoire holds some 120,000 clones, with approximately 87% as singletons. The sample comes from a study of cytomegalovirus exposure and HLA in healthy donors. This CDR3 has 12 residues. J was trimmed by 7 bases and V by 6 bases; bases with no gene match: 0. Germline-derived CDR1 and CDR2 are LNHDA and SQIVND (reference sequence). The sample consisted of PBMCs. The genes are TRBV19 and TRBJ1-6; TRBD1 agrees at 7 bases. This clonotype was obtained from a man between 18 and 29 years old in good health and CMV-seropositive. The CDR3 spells CASRTGNSPLHF. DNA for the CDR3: TGTGCCAGTAGGACAGGGAATTCACCCCTCCACTTT.